This TCR beta chain was recovered during a study of T cells in Graves' hyperthyroidism and ophthalmopathy. Study at large: Peripheral blood was taken when the disease was first diagnosed, before any treatment began.

Authors of the study amplified TCR beta CDR3 regions from RNA transcripts. TCR CDR3 underwent first-round RT-PCR with the HTBI primer set. Each CDR3 protein gets one entry after TCRdb re-called the multiplex PCR reads with MiXCR. This sample has some 600,000 distinct CDR3 sequences; approximately 13% occur once, and the top ten carry 5% to 7%. CDR1 SGHTA and CDR2 FQGNSA come from the germline V gene. V was trimmed by 5 bases and J by 7 bases, leaving 20 bases between them. The CDR3 runs 16 residues. Recently diagnosed hyperthyroidism of less than 2 months' duration affected patients aged 18 to 65. Orbital computed tomography and thyroid ultrasound, together with serum TRAb and thyroxine and clinical symptoms, were used for diagnoses. This clonotype was picked up many times. Its specificity is not known. Notes on the study in general: Most thyroid-expanded clonotypes above 0.001 were also found in blood.

This receptor was identified in a woman between 25 and 40 years old with Graves' hyperthyroidism that later progressed to Graves' ophthalmopathy. Sequenced: blood. The chain combines TRBV7-2 with TRBJ1-4; D is perhaps TRBD1 (5 bases). The CDR3 DNA is TGTGCCAGCAGCCCCCGCGGGGCTGTGGGAGGTGAAAAACTGTTTTTT. This translates into CASSPRGAVGGEKLFF.